The 20 T cell receptor beta chains below come from one sample, sequenced in a study of T cell changes during pregnancy in multiple sclerosis. Clones were read by immunoSEQ multiplex PCR, and TCRdb kept only the in-frame ones, dropping some. The table records more than 85,000 clones, approximately 92% of them present only once. The sequences come from peripheral blood, collected in the second trimester of pregnancy. Receptor source: a female donor with multiple sclerosis, enrolled in a pregnancy study.

In DNA, the CDR3 is TGTGCCAGCTCAAGACAGGGATCATACTCCTACGAGCAGTACTTC. It codes for CASSRQGSYSYEQYF. The chain combines TRBV18 with TRBJ2-7; TRBD1 matches 7 bases. CDR3 length: 15 amino acids. J was trimmed by 0 bases and V by 5 bases; bases with no gene match: 7. The V gene's germline CDR1 is KGHSH and CDR2 LQKENI.

The chain employs TRBV5-6 and TRBJ2-5, with D possibly TRBD2 on 6 matching bases. V shed 7 bases and J shed 0 bases, with 10 bases lying between them. CDR1 is SGHDT and CDR2 is YYEEEE in the germline V gene. The CDR3 has 13 amino acids. The CDR3 bases are TGTGCCAGCGGGGGGACGGACCAAGAGACCCAGTACTTC. Its translation: CASGGTDQETQYF.

This chain joins TRBV5-1 and TRBJ2-4; TRBD1 matches 8 bases. The length of the CDR3 is 16 residues. Trimming cost V 4 bases and J 1 base; bases outside gene matches: 7. CDR1 and CDR2 from the germline V gene are SGHRS and YFSETQ. As DNA, the CDR3 is TGCGCCAGCAGCGCCGACAGGGGCCGGGCCAAAAACATTCAGTACTTC. It specifies CASSADRGRAKNIQYF. The variable domain in full, with the rest retrieved from reference TRBV5-1 and TRBJ2-4, is KAGVTQTPRYLIKTRGQQVTLSCSPISGHRSVSWYQQTPGQGLQFLFEYFSETQRNKGNFPGRFSGRQFSNSRSEMNVSTLELGDSALYLCASSADRGRAKNIQYFGAGTRLSVL.

This clone was observed once. The rearrangement links TRBV30 to TRBJ2-1; D remains ambiguous. Trimming cost V 2 bases and J 0 bases, with 8 bases left between them. The CDR3 loop spans 14 amino acids. Germline-derived CDR1 and CDR2 are GTSNPN and SVGIG (reference sequence). This CDR3 reads CAWSKTISYNEQFF. The CDR3 region has the DNA TGTGCCTGGAGTAAGACAATCTCCTACAATGAGCAGTTCTTC.

DNA for the CDR3: TGTGCCAGCCTGACTAGCCGGTCTTACGAGCAGTACTTC. Its translation: CASLTSRSYEQYF. The chain joins TRBV2 to TRBJ2-7, with 7 positions matching TRBD2. The CDR3 length is 13 residues. Germline CDR1 SNHLY, CDR2 FYNNEI. V dropped 8 bases and J dropped 4; count of bases not matched to a gene: 8.

The chain uses TRBV28 and TRBJ2-1; maybe TRBD1 (5 bases). Trimming removed 3 bases from V and 6 bases from J, with 6 bases in between. Germline assignment: CDR1 MDHEN and CDR2 SYDVKM. The CDR3 is 12 amino acids. The CDR3 protein is CASSFGANEQFF. CDR3 DNA: TGTGCCAGCAGTTTTGGGGCCAATGAGCAGTTCTTC.

The rearrangement uses TRBV6-4 and TRBJ2-1, with TRBD2 matching over 13 bases. CDR1 MRHNA and CDR2 SNTAGT come from the germline V gene. After removal of 2 bases from V and 4 bases from J, the junction contained 8 bases not matched to a gene. The CDR3 spans 18 residues. CDR3 nucleotides: TGTGCCAGCAGTGACAGGACTAGCGGGGGCCCTAAATACAATGAGCAGTTCTTC. It codes for CASSDRTSGGPKYNEQFF.

The chain links TRBV5-1 to TRBJ2-6; the match to TRBD2 covers 11 bases. V lost 1 base, J lost 2 bases, and 11 bases stayed unmatched. Germline V CDR1 and CDR2: SGHRS, YFSETQ. CDR3 size: 20 residues. CDR3 loop: CASSLTTSGIGGAGANVLTF. CDR3 DNA sequence: TGCGCCAGCAGCTTGACGACTAGCGGGATCGGTGGAGCTGGGGCCAACGTCCTGACTTTC.

The chain carries TRBV18 and TRBJ2-5; D not resolved. Germline V gene sequence: CDR1 KGHSH, CDR2 LQKENI. V gave up 6 bases and J gave up 2 bases, with 10 bases separating them. The CDR3 sequence is 13 residues long. CDR3 sequence: CASSYAQQETQYF. Here the CDR3 DNA reads TGTGCCAGCTCGTACGCACAGCAAGAGACCCAGTACTTC. Full variable domain (rest looked up from reference TRBV18 and TRBJ2-5): NAGVMQNPRHLVRRRGQEARLRCSPMKGHSHVYWYRQLPEEGLKFMVYLQKENIIDESGMPKERFSAEFPKEGPSILRIQQVVRGDSAAYFCASSYAQQETQYFGPGTRLLVL.

This clone came up once. V is TRBV5-6 and J is TRBJ2-3; tentatively, D is TRBD1 (6 bases). The CDR3 sequence is 16 residues long. Germline assignment: CDR1 SGHDT and CDR2 YYEEEE. V lost 0 bases, J lost 1 base, and 12 bases lay in between. The CDR3 nucleotides are TGTGCCAGCAGCTTGGGAGCAGGGGCCCGCACAGATACGCAGTATTTT. This translates into CASSLGAGARTDTQYF.

The chain has TRBV5-1 and TRBJ1-1; 7 nucleotides match TRBD1. This CDR3 has 15 residues. V lost 1 base and J lost 4; bases outside the gene matches: 7. Germline CDR1 reads SGHRS; CDR2 reads YFSETQ. The CDR3 DNA reads TGCGCCAGCAGCTTGTTCCAGAGGGGGCGCACTGAAGCTTTCTTT. This gives the protein CASSLFQRGRTEAFF.

CDR3: CSGRDRSNTEAFF. The CDR3 region has the DNA TGCAGCGGGAGAGACAGGTCGAACACTGAAGCTTTCTTT. The V and J genes are TRBV29-1 and TRBJ1-1; D is perhaps TRBD1 (6 bases). The germline gives CDR1 SQVTM, CDR2 ANQGSEA. CDR3 size: 13 residues. Deletions cut 7 bases from V and 1 base from J, with 13 bases between.

This clone came up once. CDR3 protein: CASSQAARVDFEKLFF. As DNA, the CDR3 is TGCGCCAGCAGCCAAGCTGCCAGGGTGGATTTTGAAAAACTGTTTTTT. This rearrangement joins TRBV4-1 to TRBJ1-4; tentatively, D is TRBD1 (5 bases). Trimming removed 1 base from V and 7 bases from J, with 16 bases in between. The CDR3 loop spans 16 amino acids. Germline CDR1 is MGHRA and CDR2 is YSYEKL.

V and J are TRBV5-1 and TRBJ2-3; 11 bases match TRBD2. Trimming at V came to 4 bases and at J to 3 bases, leaving 7 bases not matched to a gene. This CDR3 region has 16 residues. Germline CDR1 is SGHRS and CDR2 is YFSETQ. CDR3 protein: CASSRNSGGATDTQYF. The CDR3 nucleotides are TGCGCCAGCAGCCGCAATAGCGGGGGGGCAACAGATACGCAGTATTTT.

This clone was counted a single time. V gene TRBV29-1 combines with J gene TRBJ2-3; TRBD1 matches 7 bases. This CDR3 region has 16 residues. V trimming: 0 bases; J trimming: 4 bases; junction bases outside the gene matches: 10. CDR1 is SQVTM, CDR2 ANQGSEA, per germline. The CDR3 DNA reads TGCAGCGTTGAAGATCCGGGAACAGGGGCTGCAGATACGCAGTATTTT. Translating it yields CSVEDPGTGAADTQYF.

The CDR3 coding sequence is TGTGCCAGCAGCTTGGGAGCCATGGCCCTCCACTTT. Its translation: CASSLGAMALHF. J is TRBJ1-6 and V is TRBV5-4; D remains ambiguous. Trimming left V 0 bases short and J 14 bases short, with 9 bases between. The CDR3 consists of 12 residues. Germline V gene data show CDR1 as SGHNT and CDR2 as YYREEE (reference sequence).

The CDR3 DNA reads TGTGCCAGCAGCTTGCCCACTAGCGGTACCTTGGAGAATGAGCAGTTCTTC. Residues: CASSLPTSGTLENEQFF. The chain links TRBV5-5 to TRBJ2-1; TRBD2 matches 8 bases. The CDR3 spans 17 residues. Germline CDR1 is SGHKS and CDR2 is YYEKEE (reference sequence). The V segment lost 1 base and the J segment 7 bases; nucleotides outside the gene matches: 13.

The CDR3 nucleotides are TGTGCCAGCAGCTTAGGCGGGGGGAATAGCAATCAGCCCCAGCATTTT. It is translated as CASSLGGGNSNQPQHF. The chain couples TRBV7-6 to TRBJ1-5; maybe TRBD1 (5 bases). This CDR3 has 16 amino acids. Germline V gene data show CDR1 as SGHVS and CDR2 as FNYEAQ. Trimming left V 1 base short and J 0 bases short, with 10 bases between. Based on the CDR3 plus reference TRBV7-6 and TRBJ1-5, the full variable domain is GAGVSQSPRYKVTKRGQDVALRCDPISGHVSLYWYRQALGQGPEFLTYFNYEAQQDKSGLPNDRFSAERPEGSISTLTIQRTEQRDSAMYRCASSLGGGNSNQPQHFGDGTRLSIL.

The V and J genes are TRBV20-1 and TRBJ1-2, with TRBD1 as a possible D gene (5 bases). Germline V CDR1 and CDR2: DFQATT, SNEGSKA (reference sequence). This CDR3 contains 10 residues. The V and J ends lost 5 bases and 10 bases respectively, with 11 bases between them. DNA for the CDR3: TGCAGTGCTGTATTGGACACCTACACCTTC. This encodes CSAVLDTYTF.

This sequence joins TRBV9 and TRBJ2-5, with D tentatively TRBD1 (6 bases). This CDR3 has 14 residues. Germline values: CDR1 SGDLS, CDR2 YYNGEE. V was shortened by 4 bases and J by 4 bases, with 14 bases between the two germline ends. The DNA of the CDR3 is TGTGCCAGCAGCCCTCCCGGACAGAGAGAGACCCAGTACTTC. It specifies CASSPPGQRETQYF.